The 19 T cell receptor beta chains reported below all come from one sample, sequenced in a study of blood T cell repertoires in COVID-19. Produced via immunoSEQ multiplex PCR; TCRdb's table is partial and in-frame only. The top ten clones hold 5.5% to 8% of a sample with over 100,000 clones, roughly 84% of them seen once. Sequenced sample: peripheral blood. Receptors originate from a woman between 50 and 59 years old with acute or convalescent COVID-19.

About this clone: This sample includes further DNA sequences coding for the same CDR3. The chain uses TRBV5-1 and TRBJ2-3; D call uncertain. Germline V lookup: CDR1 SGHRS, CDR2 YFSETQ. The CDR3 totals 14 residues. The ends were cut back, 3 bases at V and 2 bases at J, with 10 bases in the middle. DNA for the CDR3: TGCGCCAGCAGCTCTACCGGGTCCACAGATACGCAGTATTTT. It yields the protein CASSSTGSTDTQYF.

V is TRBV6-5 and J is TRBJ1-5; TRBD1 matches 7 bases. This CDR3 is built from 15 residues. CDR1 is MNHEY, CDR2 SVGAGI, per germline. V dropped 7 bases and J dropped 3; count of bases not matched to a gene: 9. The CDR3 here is CASKRSGQDNQPQHF. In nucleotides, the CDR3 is TGTGCCAGCAAGCGCTCCGGACAGGACAATCAGCCCCAGCATTTT.

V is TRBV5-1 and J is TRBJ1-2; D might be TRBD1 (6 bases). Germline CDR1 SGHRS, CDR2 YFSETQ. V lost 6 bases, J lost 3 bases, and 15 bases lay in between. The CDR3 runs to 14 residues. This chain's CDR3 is CASTIGQPDYGYTF. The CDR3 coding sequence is TGCGCCAGCACCATCGGACAGCCAGACTATGGCTACACCTTC. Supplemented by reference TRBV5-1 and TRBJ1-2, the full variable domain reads KAGVTQTPRYLIKTRGQQVTLSCSPISGHRSVSWYQQTPGQGLQFLFEYFSETQRNKGNFPGRFSGRQFSNSRSEMNVSTLELGDSALYLCASTIGQPDYGYTFGSGTRLTVV.

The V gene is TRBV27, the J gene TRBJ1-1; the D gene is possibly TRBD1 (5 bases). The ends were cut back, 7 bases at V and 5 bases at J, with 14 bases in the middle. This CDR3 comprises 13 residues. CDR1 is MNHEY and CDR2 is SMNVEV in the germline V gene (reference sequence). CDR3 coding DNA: TGTGCCAGCATCCGGACCGGGGGGACTGAAGCTTTCTTT. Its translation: CASIRTGGTEAFF.

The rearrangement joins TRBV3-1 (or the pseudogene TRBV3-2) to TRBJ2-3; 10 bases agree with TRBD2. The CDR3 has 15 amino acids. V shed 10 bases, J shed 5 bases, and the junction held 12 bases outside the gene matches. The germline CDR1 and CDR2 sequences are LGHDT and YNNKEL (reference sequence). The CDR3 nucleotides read TGTGCCACTAGTCGGCTTAGCGGGGGGATAGATACGCAGTATTTT. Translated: CATSRLSGGIDTQYF.

CDR3 nucleotides: TGTGCCAGCAGTTTGGCAGGCCTACCTAACTATGGCTACACCTTC. This gives the protein CASSLAGLPNYGYTF. The genes are TRBV6-5 and TRBJ1-2; D uncertain. This CDR3 has 15 residues. The V and J ends lost 4 bases and 0 bases respectively, with 12 bases between them. The germline V gene encodes CDR1 MNHEY and CDR2 SVGAGI.

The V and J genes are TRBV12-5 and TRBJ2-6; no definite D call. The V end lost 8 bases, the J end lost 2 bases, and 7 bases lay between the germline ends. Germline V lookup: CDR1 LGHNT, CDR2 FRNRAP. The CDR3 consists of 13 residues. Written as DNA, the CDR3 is TGTGCTAGTCCTGGCCCTGGGGCCAACGTCCTGACTTTC. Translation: CASPGPGANVLTF. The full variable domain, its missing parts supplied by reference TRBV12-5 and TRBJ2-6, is DARVTQTPRHKVTEMGQEVTMRCQPILGHNTVFWYRQTMMQGLELLAYFRNRAPLDDSGMPKDRFSAEMPDATLATLKIQPSEPRDSAVYFCASPGPGANVLTFGAGSRLTVL.

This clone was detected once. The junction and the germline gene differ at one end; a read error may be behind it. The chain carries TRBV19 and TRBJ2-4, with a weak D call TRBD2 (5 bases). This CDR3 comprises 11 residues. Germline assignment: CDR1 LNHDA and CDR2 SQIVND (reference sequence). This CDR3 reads CASSIGRGYHF. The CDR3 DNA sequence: TGTGCCAGTAGTATCGGCAGAGGGTACCACTTC.

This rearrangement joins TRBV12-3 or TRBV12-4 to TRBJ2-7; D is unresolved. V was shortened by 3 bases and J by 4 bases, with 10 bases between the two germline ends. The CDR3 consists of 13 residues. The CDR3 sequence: CASSLSTGYEQYF. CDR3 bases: TGTGCCAGCAGTTTGTCGACCGGGTACGAGCAGTACTTC.

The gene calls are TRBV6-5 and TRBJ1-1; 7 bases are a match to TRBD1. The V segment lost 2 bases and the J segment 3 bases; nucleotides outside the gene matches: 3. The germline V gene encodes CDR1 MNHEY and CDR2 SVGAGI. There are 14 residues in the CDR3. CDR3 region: CASSYRGLDTEAFF. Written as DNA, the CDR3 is TGTGCCAGCAGTTACAGGGGGCTAGACACTGAAGCTTTCTTT.

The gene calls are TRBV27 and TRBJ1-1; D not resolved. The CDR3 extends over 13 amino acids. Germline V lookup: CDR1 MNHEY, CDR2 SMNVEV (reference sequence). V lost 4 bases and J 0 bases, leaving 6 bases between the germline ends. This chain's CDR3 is CASSWALNTEAFF. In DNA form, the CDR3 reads TGTGCCAGCAGTTGGGCTCTGAACACTGAAGCTTTCTTT.

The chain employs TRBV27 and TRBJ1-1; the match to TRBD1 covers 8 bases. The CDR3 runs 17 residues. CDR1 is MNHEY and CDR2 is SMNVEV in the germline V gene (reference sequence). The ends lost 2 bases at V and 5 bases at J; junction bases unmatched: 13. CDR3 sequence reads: CASSLLQGASAGTEAFF. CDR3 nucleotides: TGTGCCAGCAGTTTACTTCAGGGGGCTTCGGCGGGAACTGAAGCTTTCTTT.

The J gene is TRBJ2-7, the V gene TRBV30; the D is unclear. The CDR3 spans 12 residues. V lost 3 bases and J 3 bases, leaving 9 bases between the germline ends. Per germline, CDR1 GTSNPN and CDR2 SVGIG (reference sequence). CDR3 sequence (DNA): TGTGCCTGGAGCCAAACTTTCTACGAGCAGTACTTC. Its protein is CAWSQTFYEQYF.

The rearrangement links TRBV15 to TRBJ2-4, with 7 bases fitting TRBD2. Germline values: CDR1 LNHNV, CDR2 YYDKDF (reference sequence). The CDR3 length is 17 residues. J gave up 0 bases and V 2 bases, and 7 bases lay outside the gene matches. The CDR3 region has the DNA TGTGCCACCAGCAGATCCCCTAGCGGCGGAGCCAAAAACATTCAGTACTTC. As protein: CATSRSPSGGAKNIQYF.

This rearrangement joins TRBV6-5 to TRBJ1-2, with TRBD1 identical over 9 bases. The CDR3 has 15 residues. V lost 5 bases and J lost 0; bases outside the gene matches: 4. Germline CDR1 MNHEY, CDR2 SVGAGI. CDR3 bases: TGTGCCAGCAGTATGGGACAGGGCCCTAACTATGGCTACACCTTC. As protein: CASSMGQGPNYGYTF.

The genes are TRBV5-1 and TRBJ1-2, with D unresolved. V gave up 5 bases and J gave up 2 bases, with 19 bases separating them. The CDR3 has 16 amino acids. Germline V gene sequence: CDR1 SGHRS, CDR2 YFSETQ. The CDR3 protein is CASRDLRALGNYGYTF. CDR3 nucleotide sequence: TGCGCCAGCAGGGACTTAAGGGCGCTTGGGAACTATGGCTACACCTTC.

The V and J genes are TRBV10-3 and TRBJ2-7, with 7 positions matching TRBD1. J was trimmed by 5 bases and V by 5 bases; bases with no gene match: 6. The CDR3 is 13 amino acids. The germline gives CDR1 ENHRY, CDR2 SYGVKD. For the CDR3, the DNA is TGTGCCATCAGTCGACAGGGAGAGAACGAGCAGTACTTC. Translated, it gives CAISRQGENEQYF.

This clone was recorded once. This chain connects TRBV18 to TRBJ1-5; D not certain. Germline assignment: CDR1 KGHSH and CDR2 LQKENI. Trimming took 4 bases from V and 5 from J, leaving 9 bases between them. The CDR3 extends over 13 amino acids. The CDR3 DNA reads TGTGCCAGCTCACGGGGAGAGCATCAGCCCCAGCATTTT. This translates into CASSRGEHQPQHF.

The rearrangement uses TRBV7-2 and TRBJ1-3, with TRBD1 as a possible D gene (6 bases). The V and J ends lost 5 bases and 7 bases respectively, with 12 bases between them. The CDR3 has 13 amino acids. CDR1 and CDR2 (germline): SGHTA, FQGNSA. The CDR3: CASSDRQANTIYF. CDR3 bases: TGTGCCAGCAGCGACCGACAGGCGAACACCATATATTTT.